This paragraph reports one T cell receptor beta chain. Its antigen is still unknown. Base qualities are not recorded, but no much larger clone differs from it by a single base. The library was built by means of PCR. The listed sequencing device is Illumina HiSeq 2000. The public reads were quality trimmed at Q25 with fastp and then assembled into clones with MiXCR by TCRdb, keeping productive beta chains. Every entry covers one CDR3 protein and lists the most common genes and DNA from its rows. The sample yields some 9,900 distinct CDR3 sequences; about 55% were counted once. 30% to 40% of the sample belongs to the ten largest clones. The data belong to a study of tumor-infiltrating lymphocytes in oesophageal squamous cell carcinoma (dated by TCRdb to about 2016). CDR3 length: 11 amino acids, cysteine to phenylalanine. Only the CDR3 DNA stays, 33 bases, in frame from base 1. The CDR1 and CDR2 encoded by the germline V gene are MDHEN and SYDVKM. Relative to germline, V is 6 bases shorter and J is 4 bases shorter, with 5 bases between their ends.

This receptor was identified in a male donor with esophageal squamous cell carcinoma. The sequenced sample consisted of esophageal tumor tissue. The chain couples TRBV28 to TRBJ2-3, with the D segment identity uncertain. The bases read TGTGCCAGCAGCATATCAGATACGCAGTATTTT. It translates as CASSISDTQYF.